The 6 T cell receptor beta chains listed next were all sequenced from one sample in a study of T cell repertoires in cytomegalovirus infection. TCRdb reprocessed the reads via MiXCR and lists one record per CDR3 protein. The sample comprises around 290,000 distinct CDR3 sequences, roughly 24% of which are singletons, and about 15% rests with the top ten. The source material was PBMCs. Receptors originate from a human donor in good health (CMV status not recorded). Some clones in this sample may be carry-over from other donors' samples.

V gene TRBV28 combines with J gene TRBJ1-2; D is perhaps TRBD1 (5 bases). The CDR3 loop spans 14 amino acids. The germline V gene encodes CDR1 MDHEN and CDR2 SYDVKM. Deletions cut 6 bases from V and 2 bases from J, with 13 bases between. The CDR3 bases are TGTGCCAGCAGATACAGTCGACAGAACTATGGCTACACCTTC. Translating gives CASRYSRQNYGYTF.

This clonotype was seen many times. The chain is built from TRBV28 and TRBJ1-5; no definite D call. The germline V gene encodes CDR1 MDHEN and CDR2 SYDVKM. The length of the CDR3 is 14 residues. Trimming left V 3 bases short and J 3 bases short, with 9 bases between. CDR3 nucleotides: TGTGCCAGCAGTTTTTCCGGCCTCAATCAGCCCCAGCATTTT. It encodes CASSFSGLNQPQHF.

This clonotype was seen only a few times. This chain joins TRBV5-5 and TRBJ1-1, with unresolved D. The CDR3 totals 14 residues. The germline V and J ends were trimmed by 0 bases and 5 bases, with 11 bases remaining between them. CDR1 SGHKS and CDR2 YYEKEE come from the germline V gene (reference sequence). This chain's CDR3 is CASSLVGWQTEAFF. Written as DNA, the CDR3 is TGTGCCAGCAGCTTGGTCGGGTGGCAAACTGAAGCTTTCTTT.

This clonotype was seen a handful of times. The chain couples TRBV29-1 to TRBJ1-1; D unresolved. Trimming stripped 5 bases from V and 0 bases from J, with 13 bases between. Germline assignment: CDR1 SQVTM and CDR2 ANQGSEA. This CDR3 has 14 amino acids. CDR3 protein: CSVKGTVMNTEAFF. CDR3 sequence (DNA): TGCAGCGTTAAAGGTACAGTCATGAACACTGAAGCTTTCTTT.

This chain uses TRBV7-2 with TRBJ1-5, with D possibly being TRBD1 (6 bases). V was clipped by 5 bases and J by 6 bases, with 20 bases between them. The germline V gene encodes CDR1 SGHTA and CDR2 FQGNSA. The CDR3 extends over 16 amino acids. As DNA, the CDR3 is TGTGCCAGCAGCCAAGGGGGGGGGAGAGTTGGTCAGCCCCAGCATTTT. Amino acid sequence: CASSQGGGRVGQPQHF.

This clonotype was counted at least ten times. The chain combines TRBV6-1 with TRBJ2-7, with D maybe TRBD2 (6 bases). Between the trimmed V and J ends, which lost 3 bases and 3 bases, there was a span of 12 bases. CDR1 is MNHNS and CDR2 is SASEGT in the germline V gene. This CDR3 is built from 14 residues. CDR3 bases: TGTGCCAGCAGTGAGGGGACTTTAGACTACGAGCAGTACTTC. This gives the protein CASSEGTLDYEQYF.